Presented here are 30 T cell receptor beta chains from one specimen sequenced in a study of patients and donors after allogeneic stem cell transplantation. TCRdb itself ran the RT-PCR reads through MiXCR, one entry per CDR3 protein. The repertoire has roughly 940,000 distinct CDR3 sequences, more than 15% of them found once; the top ten carry around 6%. Sequencing input: blood, either unsorted or a sorted T cell fraction (not recorded which). The receptors here all came from a human donor who was either an allogeneic HSCT recipient or a stem cell or donor lymphocyte infusion donor (not recorded which). It is not recorded whose cells these are; they may come from a transplant donor.

The rearrangement joins TRBV29-1 to TRBJ1-5; D gene ambiguous. Trimming removed 6 bases at V and 5 bases at J, with 11 bases between. Germline V CDR1 and CDR2: SQVTM, ANQGSEA. The CDR3 sequence is 12 residues long. CDR3 in DNA: TGCAGCGTCTCGGACGGAGATCAGCCCCAGCATTTT. It codes for CSVSDGDQPQHF.

The chain is built from TRBV20-1 and TRBJ2-1, with 10 nucleotides matching TRBD2. The CDR3 length is 13 residues. The V gene end was trimmed by 6 bases and the J gene end by 7 bases; junction bases not matched to a gene: 6. Germline CDR1 is DFQATT and CDR2 is SNEGSKA (reference sequence). CDR3 region: CSAGSGGANEQFF. CDR3 coding DNA: TGCAGTGCAGGCAGCGGGGGGGCAAATGAGCAGTTCTTC.

This clonotype was detected a few times. The CDR3 coding sequence is TGTGCCAGCAGTGAATTTGGGCAGTCCAATCAGCCCCAGCATTTT. Translated: CASSEFGQSNQPQHF. The chain is built from TRBV6-1 and TRBJ1-5; D ambiguous. The germline gives CDR1 MNHNS, CDR2 SASEGT. With 2 bases removed from V and 3 bases from J, the gap between germline ends came to 11 bases. This CDR3 contains 15 residues.

The chain couples TRBV12-3 or TRBV12-4 to TRBJ1-5; D might be TRBD1 (5 bases). The V gene lost 3 bases and the J gene lost 13 bases, with 19 bases spanning the gap. This CDR3 contains 14 residues. The CDR3 DNA sequence: TGTGCCAGCAGTTTGGGGACGCCGAAAAGTCCTCAGCATTTT. Translating it yields CASSLGTPKSPQHF.

The chain is built from TRBV5-5 and TRBJ2-5; no clear D gene. CDR1 SGHKS and CDR2 YYEKEE come from the germline V gene (reference sequence). This CDR3 has 16 residues. V lost 0 bases to trimming and J lost 7 bases, with 19 bases between them. The CDR3 loop is CASSLEGSLAIRTQYF. Written as DNA, the CDR3 is TGTGCCAGCAGCTTGGAGGGCTCCTTGGCGATTCGGACCCAGTACTTC.

The V call is TRBV7-6, the J call TRBJ2-5; possible D gene TRBD1, 5 bases. The ends were cut back, 4 bases at V and 2 bases at J, with 11 bases in the middle. CDR1 is SGHVS, CDR2 FNYEAQ, per germline. This CDR3 has 14 amino acids. The chain's CDR3 is CASSSPGMQETQYF. The CDR3 DNA reads TGTGCCAGCAGCTCCCCAGGGATGCAAGAGACCCAGTACTTC.

The table lists this clonotype with many counts. This chain uses TRBV4-3 with TRBJ2-3; D perhaps matches TRBD1 (6 bases). The CDR3 contains 18 residues. The V and J ends lost 0 bases and 2 bases respectively, with 18 bases between them. Per the germline V gene, CDR1 is LGHNA and CDR2 is YSLEER. The CDR3 spells CASSQDHPFQGSTDTQYF. The DNA for the CDR3 is TGCGCCAGCAGCCAAGATCACCCCTTCCAGGGGTCCACAGATACGCAGTATTTT.

J is TRBJ2-1 and V is TRBV29-1; no clear D gene. V was cut by 0 bases and J by 5 bases, with 14 bases left in between. The CDR3 loop spans 15 amino acids. The V gene's germline CDR1 is SQVTM and CDR2 ANQGSEA. In DNA form, the CDR3 reads TGCAGCGTTGAAGATTGGGTATTTGGTAACAATGAGCAGTTCTTC. Translated, it gives CSVEDWVFGNNEQFF.

This clonotype came up a few times. One end of the junction varies from germline; a read error may be responsible. In DNA form, the CDR3 reads TGTGCCAGCAGTTTTAGGCAGGCTCCCACATTT. Protein product: CASSFRQAPTF. The chain employs TRBV12-3 or TRBV12-4 and TRBJ2-3; D call uncertain. The CDR3 sequence is 11 residues long.

The chain combines TRBV20-1 with TRBJ2-1; no clear D. Germline-derived CDR1 and CDR2 are DFQATT and SNEGSKA (reference sequence). V was trimmed by 3 bases and J by 3 bases, leaving 21 bases between them. The CDR3 length is 17 residues. The DNA of the CDR3 is TGCAGTGCTAGTTATCCCCCCGATGAGCTGCGCTACAATGAGCAGTTCTTC. Translated, it gives CSASYPPDELRYNEQFF.

This clonotype was counted between two and nine times. The chain uses TRBV6-5 and TRBJ2-7; 10 positions agree with TRBD1. The CDR3 contains 15 residues. V dropped 0 bases and J dropped 5; count of bases not matched to a gene: 4. Germline V CDR1 and CDR2: MNHEY, SVGAGI. CDR3 residues: CASSYSGTGVHEQYF. The CDR3 DNA reads TGTGCCAGCAGTTACTCCGGGACAGGGGTGCACGAGCAGTACTTC.

This clonotype was seen ten or more times. The chain has TRBV12-3 or TRBV12-4 and TRBJ1-3, with 11 bases aligning to TRBD1. The CDR3 extends over 15 amino acids. After removal of 3 bases from V and 3 bases from J, the junction contained 1 base not matched to a gene. The CDR3, as DNA: TGTGCCAGCAGTTTGGACAGGGGGCGTGGAAACACCATATATTTT. Protein sequence: CASSLDRGRGNTIYF.

This clonotype came up a few times. The gene calls are TRBV5-5 and TRBJ2-2; D may be TRBD1 (5 bases). Per germline, CDR1 SGHKS and CDR2 YYEKEE (reference sequence). V shed 4 bases and J shed 6 bases, with 16 bases lying between them. The length of the CDR3 is 15 residues. In nucleotides, the CDR3 is TGTGCCAGCAGCCTAGGCAGGGTGGTCGCCGGGGAGCTGTTTTTT. Translating it yields CASSLGRVVAGELFF.

CDR3 residues: CASSQDPPGVGTEAFF. The CDR3 DNA sequence: TGTGCCAGCAGCCAAGATCCCCCGGGGGTTGGGACTGAAGCTTTCTTT. The V gene is TRBV14, the J gene TRBJ1-1, with D perhaps matching TRBD1 (5 bases). Trimming left V 0 bases short and J 5 bases short, with 16 bases between. Germline CDR1 and CDR2: SGHDN and FVKESK. The CDR3 is 16 amino acids.

The chain recombines TRBV9 with TRBJ2-2, with 8 positions matching TRBD2. The CDR3 runs to 15 residues. Germline V gene data show CDR1 as SGDLS and CDR2 as YYNGEE. With 1 base clipped from V and 3 bases from J, the junction kept 2 bases outside the gene matches. CDR3 DNA sequence: TGTGCCAGCAGCGTACCAGCGGGGGACACCGGGGAGCTGTTTTTT. It yields the protein CASSVPAGDTGELFF.

The chain recombines TRBV7-6 with TRBJ1-1; TRBD1 matches 7 bases. Germline V gives CDR1 SGHVS, CDR2 FNYEAQ. This CDR3 spans 17 amino acids. J gave up 0 bases and V 2 bases, and 9 bases lay outside the gene matches. The CDR3 DNA reads as TGTGCCAGCAGCTTATTAGGTGACAGGGCCATGAACACTGAAGCTTTCTTT. It encodes CASSLLGDRAMNTEAFF.

This clonotype has just a few counts. The genes are TRBV20-1 and TRBJ2-3; 9 nucleotides match TRBD2. The V and J ends lost 3 bases and 7 bases, in that order; junction bases with no gene match: 8. Germline values: CDR1 DFQATT, CDR2 SNEGSKA (reference sequence). The CDR3 runs to 14 residues. The CDR3 DNA is TGCAGTGCTAGTGGAGCGGGGGGTGCAAATACGCAGTATTTT. This codes for CSASGAGGANTQYF.

The CDR3 spells CAIRGVNTEAFF. In DNA, the CDR3 is TGTGCCATACGAGGGGTGAACACTGAAGCTTTCTTT. The chain links TRBV10-3 to TRBJ1-1; TRBD1 might be the D (5 bases). Germline assignment: CDR1 ENHRY and CDR2 SYGVKD. This CDR3 region has 12 residues. V gave up 9 bases and J gave up 0 bases, with 8 bases separating them.

This clonotype has more than one count but fewer than ten. The chain combines TRBV12-3 or TRBV12-4 with TRBJ2-7; 8 positions match TRBD1. Losses at the gene ends were 1 base for V and 6 bases for J; bases not matched to a gene: 5. The CDR3 extends over 14 amino acids. DNA for the CDR3: TGTGCCAGCAGTTTAGGGACAGGGTACGGCGAGCAGTACTTC. Its protein is CASSLGTGYGEQYF.

The V gene is TRBV10-3, the J gene TRBJ1-2, with 8 bases that match TRBD1. The V gene end was trimmed by 10 bases and the J gene end by 4 bases; junction bases not matched to a gene: 5. CDR1 is ENHRY, CDR2 SYGVKD, per germline. The CDR3 spans 12 residues. The DNA for the CDR3 is TGTGCCACCGTTCAGGGGGCCTATGGCTACACCTTC. As protein: CATVQGAYGYTF.

The chain is built from TRBV24-1 and TRBJ1-2; D gene unclear. The V end lost 4 bases, the J end lost 6 bases, and 11 bases lay between the germline ends. Germline CDR1 and CDR2: KGHDR and SFDVKD. The CDR3 contains 13 residues. CDR3: CATSDRTPDGYTF. The CDR3 DNA reads TGTGCCACCAGTGACCGGACCCCAGATGGCTACACCTTC.

This clonotype was counted between two and nine times. The chain carries TRBV4-2 and TRBJ2-7; D is possibly TRBD1 (5 bases). The CDR3 sequence is 15 residues long. Germline CDR1 reads LGHNA; CDR2 reads YNFKEQ. With 2 bases removed from V and 1 base from J, the gap between germline ends came to 12 bases. This chain's CDR3 is CASSQHKTDSYEQYF. The CDR3 DNA is TGTGCCAGCAGCCAACATAAGACAGATTCCTACGAGCAGTACTTC.

This clonotype has at least ten counts. This chain links TRBV29-1 with TRBJ2-1, with TRBD2 matching over 7 bases. With V trimmed by 4 bases and J by 6 bases, 9 bases remained unmatched. CDR3 length: 14 amino acids. Germline assignment: CDR1 SQVTM and CDR2 ANQGSEA. CDR3 sequence reads: CSVASGGRLNEQFF. For the CDR3, the DNA is TGCAGCGTTGCTTCGGGCGGGAGACTCAATGAGCAGTTCTTC.

This clonotype was picked up a small number of times. This sequence joins TRBV2 and TRBJ1-2; a weak D match, TRBD1 (5 bases). The ends were cut back, 6 bases at V and 2 bases at J, with 13 bases in the middle. Germline CDR1 SNHLY, CDR2 FYNNEI. The CDR3 totals 14 residues. CDR3 sequence reads: CASRGQTENYGYTF. DNA for the CDR3: TGTGCCAGCAGAGGCCAGACAGAGAACTATGGCTACACCTTC.

This clonotype was observed many times. CDR3 in amino acids: CASSRDPRETDTQYF. CDR3 bases: TGTGCCAGCAGCAGGGACCCGAGGGAGACAGATACGCAGTATTTT. The chain employs TRBV12-3 or TRBV12-4 and TRBJ2-3; D may match TRBD1 or TRBD2 (5 bases each). The CDR3 has 15 amino acids. V dropped 6 bases and J dropped 3 bases, with 16 bases sitting between them.

This clonotype was picked up a small number of times. The chain uses TRBV5-6 and TRBJ1-5, with 7 bases matching TRBD1. With 0 bases clipped from V and 11 bases from J, the junction kept 5 bases outside the gene matches. Germline CDR1 is SGHDT and CDR2 is YYEEEE. The CDR3 sequence is 13 residues long. The CDR3 region has the DNA TGTGCCAGCAGCTTGGGGACAGGTCTAGCCCAGCATTTT. Encoded protein: CASSLGTGLAQHF.

This clonotype was detected only a few times. The chain combines TRBV12-3 or TRBV12-4 with TRBJ2-3, with TRBD2 matching over 13 bases. There are 16 residues in the CDR3. V gave up 7 bases and J gave up 4 bases; unmatched junction bases: 8. CDR3: CASIPGLAGSADTQYF. The DNA of the CDR3 is TGTGCCAGCATTCCGGGACTAGCGGGATCGGCAGATACGCAGTATTTT.

This clonotype was detected ten times or more. The chain combines TRBV9 with TRBJ2-7; D is unresolved. Germline V CDR1 and CDR2: SGDLS, YYNGEE. The V and J ends lost 0 bases and 4 bases respectively, with 8 bases between them. The CDR3 is 13 residues long. The CDR3 loop is CASSVGSQYEQYF. The CDR3 DNA reads as TGTGCCAGCAGCGTAGGCAGTCAATACGAGCAGTACTTC.

There are a few counts of this clonotype. CDR3 coding DNA: TGCGCCAGCAGCCAAACTGGACTTCCCACAGATACGCAGTATTTT. It translates to CASSQTGLPTDTQYF. The V call is TRBV4-1, the J call TRBJ2-3; TRBD2 might be the D (5 bases). V was clipped by 2 bases and J by 2 bases, with 11 bases between them. The CDR3 runs 15 residues. Germline V gene lookup returns CDR1 MGHRA and CDR2 YSYEKL.

V is TRBV14 and J is TRBJ1-5, with a tentative D call TRBD1 (6 bases). The CDR3 extends over 13 amino acids. The ends were cut back, 4 bases at V and 4 bases at J, with 8 bases in the middle. Germline lookup yields CDR1 SGHDN and CDR2 FVKESK. CDR3 coding DNA: TGTGCCAGCAGCCGAGGACAGAATCAGCCCCAGCATTTT. Encoded protein: CASSRGQNQPQHF.